This TCR beta chain was retrieved from a study of early T cells in non-severe SARS-CoV-2 infection. Looking at the study overall: It was bulk RNA from unsorted whole blood that was sequenced, and the chains were unpaired.

The V end was cut by 2 bases, the J end by 10 bases, with 21 bases between. This CDR3 has 16 residues. Germline CDR1 and CDR2: DFQATT and SNEGSKA (reference sequence). This clonotype was seen at least ten times. Antigen unknown. Findings and caveats of the study: Matches to VDJdb favored anti-spike CD8 responses and missed private and CD4 specificities.

Unique molecular identifiers (one per individual cDNA molecule) were attached. A single record per CDR3 protein comes from TCRdb applying MiXCR to the 5' RACE reads. This table holds over 80,000 distinct CDR3 sequences, 14% to 15% found once. Sequencing input: whole blood. The rearrangement uses TRBV20-1 and TRBJ1-6; perhaps TRBD1 as D (6 bases). The clonotype originates from an adult who was a healthcare worker with PCR-confirmed SARS-CoV-2 infection or an uninfected control (not recorded which). In DNA form, the CDR3 reads TGCAGTGCTAGAACCCCCGGGGGGCGCGAGGGATCACCCCTCCACTTT. This codes for CSARTPGGREGSPLHF.